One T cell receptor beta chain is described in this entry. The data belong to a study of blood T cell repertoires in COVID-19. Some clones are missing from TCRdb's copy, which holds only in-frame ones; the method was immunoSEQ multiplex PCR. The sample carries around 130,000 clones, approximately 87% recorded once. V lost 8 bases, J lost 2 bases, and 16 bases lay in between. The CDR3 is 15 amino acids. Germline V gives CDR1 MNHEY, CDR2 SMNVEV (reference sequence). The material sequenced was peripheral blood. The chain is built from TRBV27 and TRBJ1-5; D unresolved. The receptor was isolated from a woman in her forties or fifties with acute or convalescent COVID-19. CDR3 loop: CASRALGGGNQPQHF. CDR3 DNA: TGTGCCAGCCGCGCGTTAGGAGGTGGCAATCAGCCCCAGCATTTT.